The 2 T cell receptor beta chains below all came from one sample that was sequenced in a study of T cells after yellow fever vaccination. MiXCR, applied by TCRdb to the 5' RACE reads, yields one record per CDR3 protein. Of 510,000 or so distinct CDR3 sequences detected, 15% to 20% appear once; the ten largest clones hold roughly an eighth. The sample in question was PBMCs, obtained 15 days after the yellow fever booster vaccination. The receptor source for this set is a man younger than 45 who received the YFV17D yellow fever vaccine.

This clonotype was counted only a few times. V gene TRBV5-5 combines with J gene TRBJ1-4, with a weak D call TRBD1 (6 bases). Trimming cost V 4 bases and J 6 bases, with 16 bases left between them. CDR1 is SGHKS and CDR2 is YYEKEE in the germline V gene (reference sequence). The length of the CDR3 is 15 residues. Here the CDR3 reads CASSETGLPDEKLFF. The CDR3 region has the DNA TGTGCCAGCAGCGAAACAGGGTTGCCGGATGAAAAACTGTTTTTT.

The chain joins TRBV20-1 to TRBJ1-1; TRBD1 matches 7 bases. CDR1 DFQATT and CDR2 SNEGSKA come from the germline V gene (reference sequence). The CDR3 loop spans 13 amino acids. V shed 6 bases and J 3 bases; nucleotides not matched to a gene: 7. CDR3 sequence: CSAPGGTDTEAFF. The DNA for the CDR3 is TGCAGTGCACCAGGGGGGACGGACACTGAAGCTTTCTTT.